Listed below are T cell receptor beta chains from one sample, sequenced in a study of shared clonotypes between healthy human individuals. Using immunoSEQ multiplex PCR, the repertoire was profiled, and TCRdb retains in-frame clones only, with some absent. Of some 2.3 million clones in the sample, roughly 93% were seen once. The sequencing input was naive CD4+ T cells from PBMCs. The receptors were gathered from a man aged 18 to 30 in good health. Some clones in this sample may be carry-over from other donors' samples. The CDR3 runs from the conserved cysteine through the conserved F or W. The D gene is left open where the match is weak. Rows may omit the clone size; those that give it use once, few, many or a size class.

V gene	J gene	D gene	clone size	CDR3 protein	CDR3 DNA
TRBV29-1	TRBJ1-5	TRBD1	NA	CSAGGGGQPQHF	TGCAGCGCAGGGGGGGGCGGTCAGCCCCAGCATTTT
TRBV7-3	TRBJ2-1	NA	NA	CASSLTGPKNEQFF	TGTGCCAGCAGCTTAACGGGGCCCAAAAATGAGCAGTTCTTC
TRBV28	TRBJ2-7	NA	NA	CASSGGVYEQYF	TGTGCCAGCAGTGGTGGCGTCTACGAGCAGTACTTC
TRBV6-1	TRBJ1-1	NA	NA	CASSDRKNTEAFF	TGTGCCAGCAGTGACAGGAAGAACACTGAAGCTTTCTTT
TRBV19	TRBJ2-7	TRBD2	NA	CASSTQAGGNYEQYF	TGTGCCAGTAGTACCCAAGCGGGAGGGAACTACGAGCAGTACTTC
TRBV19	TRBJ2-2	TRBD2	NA	CASSIPSRLAGGELFF	TGTGCCAGTAGTATTCCTTCTAGGCTAGCGGGAGGGGAGCTGTTTTTT
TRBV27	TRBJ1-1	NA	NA	CASSRGQGNTEAFF	TGTGCCAGCAGCCGGGGACAAGGGAACACTGAAGCTTTCTTT
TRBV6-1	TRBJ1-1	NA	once	CASSESPRYTEAFF	TGTGCCAGCAGTGAATCTCCGCGGTACACTGAAGCTTTCTTT
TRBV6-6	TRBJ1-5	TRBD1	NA	CASSWDRANQPQHF	TGTGCCAGCAGTTGGGACAGGGCTAATCAGCCCCAGCATTTT
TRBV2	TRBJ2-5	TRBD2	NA	CASRDLGLANQETQYF	TGTGCCAGCAGAGACCTCGGACTAGCGAACCAAGAGACCCAGTACTTC
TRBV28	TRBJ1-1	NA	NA	CASLASSVSNTEAFF	TGTGCCAGCCTAGCCTCGTCCGTCTCGAACACTGAAGCTTTCTTT
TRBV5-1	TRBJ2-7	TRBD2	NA	CASSLDSGSSVDYEQYF	TGCGCCAGCAGCTTGGATAGCGGGAGTTCGGTTGACTACGAGCAGTACTTC
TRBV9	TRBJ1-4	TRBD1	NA	CASSATGGHFNNEKLFF	TGTGCCAGCAGCGCGACAGGGGGCCATTTTAATAATGAAAAACTGTTTTTT
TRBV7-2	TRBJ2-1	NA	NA	CASSLYRDEQFF	TGTGCCAGCAGCCTTTACAGGGATGAGCAGTTCTTC
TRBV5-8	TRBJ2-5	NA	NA	CASSLALSPYETQYF	TGTGCCAGCAGCTTGGCGCTCTCCCCTTATGAGACCCAGTACTTC
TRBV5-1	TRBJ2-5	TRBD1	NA	CASSLGDRGPETQYF	TGCGCCAGCAGCTTGGGAGACAGGGGGCCGGAGACCCAGTACTTC
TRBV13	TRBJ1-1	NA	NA	CASSLRRGGDWNTEAFF	TGTGCCAGCAGCTTGCGCAGGGGAGGAGATTGGAACACTGAAGCTTTCTTT
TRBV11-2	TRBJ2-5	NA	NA	CASSLGSSQETQYF	TGTGCCAGCAGCTTAGGGAGTTCGCAAGAGACCCAGTACTTC
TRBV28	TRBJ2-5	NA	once	CASTKGRRQETQYF	TGTGCCAGCACCAAAGGACGGAGGCAAGAGACCCAGTACTTC
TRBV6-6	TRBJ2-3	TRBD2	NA	CASSPRTSGSPDTQYF	TGTGCCAGCAGTCCTCGGACTAGCGGGAGTCCAGATACGCAGTATTTT
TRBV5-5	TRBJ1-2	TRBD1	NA	CASSLVQGGIYGYTF	TGTGCCAGCAGCTTGGTACAGGGGGGAATCTATGGCTACACCTTC
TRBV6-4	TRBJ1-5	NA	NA	CASSEWDSNQPQHF	TGTGCCAGCAGTGAGTGGGATAGCAATCAGCCCCAGCATTTT
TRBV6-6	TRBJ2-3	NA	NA	CASSYLTPGTDTQYF	TGTGCCAGCAGTTACCTTACCCCGGGCACAGATACGCAGTATTTT
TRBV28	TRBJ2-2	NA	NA	CASSFLGSGSGELFF	TGTGCCAGCAGTTTCCTAGGGAGTGGGTCCGGGGAGCTGTTTTTT
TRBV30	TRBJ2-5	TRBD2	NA	CAWSSGGVQETQYF	TGTGCCTGGAGTTCGGGGGGGGTCCAAGAGACCCAGTACTTC
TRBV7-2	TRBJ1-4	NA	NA	CASSLETVEKLFF	TGTGCCAGCAGCTTAGAGACAGTGGAAAAACTGTTTTTT
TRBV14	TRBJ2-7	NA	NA	CASSQEWTPLMPQYF	TGTGCCAGCAGCCAAGAGTGGACTCCCTTGATGCCGCAGTACTTC
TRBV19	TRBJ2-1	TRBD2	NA	CASSIRGGDEQFF	TGTGCCAGTAGTATTCGGGGGGGCGATGAGCAGTTCTTC
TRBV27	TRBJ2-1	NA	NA	CASSFVVSSYNEQFF	TGTGCCAGCAGTTTCGTGGTTAGCTCCTACAATGAGCAGTTCTTC
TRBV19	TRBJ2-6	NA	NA	CASMQGRLPSGANVLTF	TGTGCCAGTATGCAGGGGCGCCTGCCCTCTGGGGCCAACGTCCTGACTTTC
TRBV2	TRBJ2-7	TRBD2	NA	CASDTSGRAGGEQYF	TGTGCCAGCGACACTAGCGGGAGGGCAGGAGGGGAGCAGTACTTC
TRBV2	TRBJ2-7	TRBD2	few	CASTWGGDPIEQYF	TGTGCCAGCACCTGGGGGGGGGACCCGATCGAGCAGTACTTC
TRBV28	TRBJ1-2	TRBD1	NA	CASGETGDGYTF	TGTGCCAGCGGGGAAACAGGGGACGGCTACACCTTC
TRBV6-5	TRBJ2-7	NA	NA	CASRRSAPTYEQYF	TGTGCCAGCCGGAGGAGTGCCCCAACCTACGAGCAGTACTTC
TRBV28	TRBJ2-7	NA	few	CASSTNYEQYF	TGTGCCAGCAGTACCAACTACGAGCAGTACTTC
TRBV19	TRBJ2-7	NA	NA	CASERNDPGTYEQYF	TGTGCCAGTGAACGGAATGACCCCGGGACCTACGAGCAGTACTTC
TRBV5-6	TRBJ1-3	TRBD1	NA	CASSSPRDRKRNTIYF	TGTGCCAGCAGCTCACCCCGGGACAGAAAAAGAAACACCATATATTTT
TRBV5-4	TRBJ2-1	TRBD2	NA	CASSLGGTSGRNEQFF	TGTGCCAGCAGCTTGGGGGGGACTAGCGGGAGAAACGAGCAGTTCTTC
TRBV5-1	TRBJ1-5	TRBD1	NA	CASSQATGTGAPYSNQPQHF	TGCGCCAGCTCCCAAGCTACCGGGACAGGGGCTCCATATAGCAATCAGCCCCAGCATTTT
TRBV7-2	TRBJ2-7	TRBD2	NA	CASSSQGLAGEYF	TGTGCCAGCAGCTCGCAGGGACTAGCGGGGGAGTACTTC
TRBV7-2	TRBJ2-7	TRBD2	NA	CASSLGGSGLAATYEQYF	TGTGCCAGCAGCTTAGGGGGGTCCGGACTAGCGGCGACCTACGAGCAGTACTTC
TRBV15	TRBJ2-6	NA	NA	CATSRDQNVLTF	TGTGCCACCAGCAGAGACCAGAACGTCCTGACTTTC
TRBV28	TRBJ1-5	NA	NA	CASRPRQAVLQPQHF	TGTGCCAGCAGACCTCGACAGGCCGTACTTCAGCCCCAGCATTTT
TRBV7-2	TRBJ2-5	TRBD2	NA	CASSPSGSRETQYF	TGTGCCAGCAGCCCTAGCGGGAGTCGGGAGACCCAGTACTTC
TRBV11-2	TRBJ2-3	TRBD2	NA	CASSSQLLAGTDTQYF	TGTGCCAGCAGCTCTCAACTCCTAGCGGGCACAGATACGCAGTATTTT
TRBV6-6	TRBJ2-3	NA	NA	CASSYFGGTQYF	TGTGCCAGCAGTTACTTTGGGGGTACGCAGTATTTT
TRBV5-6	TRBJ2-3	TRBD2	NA	CASSLTSGRSPSTDTQYF	TGTGCCAGCAGCTTGACTAGCGGGAGGTCCCCTAGCACAGATACGCAGTATTTT
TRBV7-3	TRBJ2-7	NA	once	CASSPLGDEQYF	TGTGCCAGCAGCCCTTTGGGGGACGAGCAGTACTTC
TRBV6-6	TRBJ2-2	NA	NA	CASSLTALAGELFF	TGTGCCAGCAGTTTAACGGCCCTAGCCGGGGAGCTGTTTTTT
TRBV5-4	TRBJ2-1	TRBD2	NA	CASTMNGRSSYNEQFF	TGTGCCAGCACCATGAACGGGAGGAGCTCCTACAATGAGCAGTTCTTC
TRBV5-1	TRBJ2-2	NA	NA	CASSFSNSDTGELFF	TGCGCCAGCAGTTTTTCAAACAGTGATACCGGGGAGCTGTTTTTT
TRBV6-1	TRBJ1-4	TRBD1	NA	CASSPGTASTGELFF	TGTGCCAGCAGCCCCGGGACAGCCTCGACGGGGGAACTGTTTTTT
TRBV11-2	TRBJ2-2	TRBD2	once	CASSFASGIPGELFF	TGTGCCAGCAGCTTTGCTAGCGGGATTCCCGGGGAGCTGTTTTTT
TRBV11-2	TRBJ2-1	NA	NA	CASSLFLPGYNEQFF	TGTGCCAGCAGCTTATTTCTTCCCGGCTACAATGAGCAGTTCTTC
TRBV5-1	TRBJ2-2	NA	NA	CASSSMGNRAGELFF	TGCGCCAGCAGCTCAATGGGCAATCGGGCCGGGGAGCTGTTTTTT
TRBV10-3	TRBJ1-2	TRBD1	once	CAIQGQAGFNYGYTF	TGTGCCATCCAGGGACAGGCTGGGTTTAACTATGGCTACACCTTC
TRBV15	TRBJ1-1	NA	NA	CATSRGATTSEAFF	TGTGCCACCAGCAGAGGGGCTACAACATCTGAAGCTTTCTTT
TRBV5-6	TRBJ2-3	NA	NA	CASTYPRGGVDTQYF	TGTGCCAGCACCTACCCCCGGGGAGGCGTAGATACGCAGTATTTT
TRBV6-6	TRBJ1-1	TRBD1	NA	CASSPGQGNTEAFF	TGTGCCAGCAGCCCCGGACAGGGAAACACTGAAGCTTTCTTT
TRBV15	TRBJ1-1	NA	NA	CATRRSLNTEAFF	TGTGCCACCAGGAGAAGCCTGAACACTGAAGCTTTCTTT